Detailed here is one TCR beta chain. This sample was included in a study of blood T cell repertoires in COVID-19. The overall study: Acute and convalescent COVID-19 specimens originated in the United States, Italy and Spain. Sample material is recorded as cDNA or gDNA derived from T cells, B-cell-depleted T cells, or PBMCs.

Germline V gene data show CDR1 as GTSNPN and CDR2 as SVGIG (reference sequence). The length of the CDR3 is 13 residues. V was shortened by 3 bases and J by 4 bases, with 10 bases between the two germline ends. Libraries were prepared by immunoSEQ multiplex PCR; TCRdb keeps only in-frame clonotypes and omits some of them. The sample holds roughly 100,000 clones, around four fifths seen once. This TCR was recovered from a human donor in a cohort sampled during active COVID-19. The V and J genes are TRBV30 and TRBJ1-5, with D tentatively TRBD1 (6 bases). Material for sequencing was peripheral blood. The CDR3: CAWSRDTNQPQHF. The CDR3 DNA sequence: TGTGCCTGGAGCCGGGACACAAATCAGCCCCAGCATTTT.